A single TCR beta chain is shown here with its context. Its antigen is unidentified. This sample stems from a study of cytomegalovirus exposure and HLA in healthy donors. On the study more broadly: Out of 398 genotyped donors, about 81% belonged to the Caucasian-associated ancestry cluster.

Use of 60 Vbeta and 13 Jbeta primers characterized the PCR. The assay was immunoSEQ multiplex PCR, and TCRdb's table has in-frame clones only and misses some. The table has fewer than 150,000 clones, about two thirds seen once; the top ten hold nearly 8.5%. Study-wide results and limits: Altogether, 150 to 200 TCR beta chains were recorded as cytomegalovirus-associated. Among TCR sequences, most were rare, though some public TCRs appeared in many donors.

This sequence was found in a woman between 35 and 50 years old in good health and CMV-seropositive. Source material: PBMCs.

The CDR3 coding sequence is TGTGCCAGCAGCGTAGGCGGATCCGCTGGTCGGGTGAACACTGAAGCTTTCTTT. Amino acids: CASSVGGSAGRVNTEAFF. This chain uses TRBV9 with TRBJ1-1, with D unresolved. The CDR3 length is 18 residues. Trimming cost V 0 bases and J 0 bases, with 18 bases left between them. In germline, CDR1 is SGDLS, CDR2 YYNGEE.